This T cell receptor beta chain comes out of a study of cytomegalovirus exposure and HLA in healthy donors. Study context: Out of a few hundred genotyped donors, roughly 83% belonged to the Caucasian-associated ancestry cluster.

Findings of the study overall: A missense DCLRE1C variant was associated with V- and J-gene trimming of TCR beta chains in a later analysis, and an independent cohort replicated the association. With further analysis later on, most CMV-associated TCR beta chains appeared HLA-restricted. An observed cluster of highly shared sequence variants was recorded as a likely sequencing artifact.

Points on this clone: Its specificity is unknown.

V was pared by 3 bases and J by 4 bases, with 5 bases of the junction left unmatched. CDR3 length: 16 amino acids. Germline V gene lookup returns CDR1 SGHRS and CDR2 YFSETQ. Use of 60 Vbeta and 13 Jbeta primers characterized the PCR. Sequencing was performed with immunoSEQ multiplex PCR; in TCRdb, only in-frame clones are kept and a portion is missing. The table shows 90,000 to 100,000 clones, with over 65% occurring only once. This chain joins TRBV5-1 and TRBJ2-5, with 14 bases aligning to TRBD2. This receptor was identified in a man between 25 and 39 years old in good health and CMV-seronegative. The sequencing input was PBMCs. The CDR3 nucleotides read TGCGCCAGCAGCTCCGGACTAGCGGGAGGTCGAGAGACCCAGTACTTC. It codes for CASSSGLAGGRETQYF.